Listed here are 17 T cell receptor beta chains from one sample, sequenced in a study of Ad26.COV2.S vaccination and SARS-CoV-2 variants. Treatment reported: around 19 received Ad26.COV2.S at low or high dose, single or two shots; 5 received placebo; per-sample allocation not given. Following the first vaccine or placebo injection, samples were taken on day 63. Assay: immunoSEQ multiplex PCR; the TCRdb copy retains only in-frame clones and omits some. The table records some 320,000 clones, 85% of them present only once. The material was peripheral blood, obtained in a trial of Ad26.COV2.S vaccine versus placebo. These receptors were obtained from a person between 18 and 59 years old who received the Ad26.COV2.S COVID-19 vaccine or a placebo.

This clone turned up a few times. Within the sample, other DNA sequences also encode this same CDR3. The CDR3 sequence: CASSLGRGYEQYF. The CDR3 DNA reads as TGTGCCAGCAGTTTGGGACGGGGCTACGAGCAGTACTTC. J is TRBJ2-7 and V is TRBV28; either TRBD1 or TRBD2 may supply D (5 bases each). V lost 3 bases, J lost 3 bases, and 9 bases lay in between. The CDR3 is 13 residues long. CDR1 MDHEN and CDR2 SYDVKM come from the germline V gene.

The chain couples TRBV7-9 to TRBJ2-7, with D uncertain. The CDR3 has 12 amino acids. Per germline, CDR1 SEHNR and CDR2 FQNEAQ (reference sequence). V gave up 1 base and J gave up 13 bases, with 14 bases separating them. CDR3 sequence (DNA): TGTGCCAGCAGCTTAGTCCTATACGACCGTTACTTC. This codes for CASSLVLYDRYF.

This clone appeared once. The CDR3, as DNA: TGTGCCAGTAGTATGGGCAGGGGTCTTCAGGAGACCCAGTACTTC. As protein: CASSMGRGLQETQYF. This chain joins TRBV19 and TRBJ2-5; weak D call: TRBD1 (6 bases). Deletions cut 3 bases from V and 5 bases from J, with 16 bases between. The germline gives CDR1 LNHDA, CDR2 SQIVND (reference sequence). The CDR3 is 15 amino acids.

The chain employs TRBV11-1 and TRBJ1-1; 9 bases are a match to TRBD1. Germline assignment: CDR1 SGHAT and CDR2 FQDESV (reference sequence). Trimming at V came to 5 bases and at J to 3 bases, leaving 7 bases not matched to a gene. There are 15 residues in the CDR3. CDR3 DNA sequence: TGTGCCAGCAGCAACCGGGACAGGGCGTACACTGAAGCTTTCTTT. It translates to CASSNRDRAYTEAFF.

This clone was seen a single time. The genes are TRBV28 and TRBJ1-2; D unclear. The germline CDR1 and CDR2 sequences are MDHEN and SYDVKM. The CDR3 covers 15 residues. V dropped 4 bases and J dropped 2 bases, with 14 bases sitting between them. The CDR3 DNA reads as TGTGCCAGCAGTTCCCCCGGCCGAGGGAACTATGGCTACACCTTC. Its protein is CASSSPGRGNYGYTF.

V gene TRBV19 combines with J gene TRBJ1-5, with a weak D call TRBD1 (6 bases). The CDR3 loop spans 17 amino acids. V was trimmed by 6 bases and J by 0 bases, leaving 18 bases between them. CDR1 LNHDA and CDR2 SQIVND come from the germline V gene (reference sequence). CDR3 in DNA: TGTGCCAGTAGCAATTTCGGACAGATTGATAGCAATCAGCCCCAGCATTTT. This encodes CASSNFGQIDSNQPQHF.

The V and J genes are TRBV19 and TRBJ2-1; D perhaps matches TRBD1 (6 bases). This CDR3 contains 15 residues. Germline-derived CDR1 and CDR2 are LNHDA and SQIVND (reference sequence). V lost 4 bases and J lost 2, with 12 bases in between. The CDR3 reads CASSSFRDTYNEQFF. The CDR3 nucleotides are TGTGCCAGTAGTAGTTTCCGGGACACCTACAATGAGCAGTTCTTC.

This rearrangement joins TRBV5-1 to TRBJ2-1; 8 nucleotides line up with TRBD2. Trimming removed 1 base from V and 0 bases from J; junction bases left unmatched: 3. Germline CDR1 SGHRS, CDR2 YFSETQ. The CDR3 covers 16 residues. The CDR3: CASSLQAGGSYNEQFF. The CDR3 DNA reads as TGCGCCAGCAGCTTGCAGGCGGGGGGCTCCTACAATGAGCAGTTCTTC.

The chain employs TRBV15 and TRBJ1-2; D gene unclear. Trimming left V 4 bases short and J 3 bases short, with 9 bases between. CDR1 is LNHNV, CDR2 YYDKDF, per germline (reference sequence). CDR3 length: 13 amino acids. The CDR3 spells CATSKDTDYGYTF. CDR3 sequence (DNA): TGTGCCACCAGCAAAGACACGGACTATGGCTACACCTTC.

The chain joins TRBV5-6 to TRBJ1-1, with a weak D call TRBD1 (5 bases). The germline gives CDR1 SGHDT, CDR2 YYEEEE. Deletions cut 1 base from V and 3 bases from J, with 13 bases between. The CDR3 spans 15 residues. CDR3 DNA sequence: TGTGCCAGCAGCTTGACAGGTCAGGTGGACACTGAAGCTTTCTTT. Protein product: CASSLTGQVDTEAFF.

The CDR3 is CASSREGRTDTQYF. The DNA for the CDR3 is TGTGCCAGCAGCCGGGAGGGCCGCACAGATACGCAGTATTTT. This rearrangement joins TRBV9 to TRBJ2-3; 8 bases line up with TRBD2. CDR1 is SGDLS, CDR2 YYNGEE, per germline. The CDR3 spans 14 residues. The V gene end was trimmed by 4 bases and the J gene end by 1 base; junction bases not matched to a gene: 2.

This clone was picked up one time. The rearrangement links TRBV3-1 (or the pseudogene TRBV3-2) to TRBJ1-1; weak D call: TRBD1 (6 bases). From germline, CDR1 is LGHDT and CDR2 YNNKEL (reference sequence). The ends were cut back, 4 bases at V and 6 bases at J, with 12 bases in the middle. CDR3 length equals 13 residues. CDR3 region: CASSLDRRAEAFF. CDR3 nucleotide sequence: TGTGCCAGCAGCCTTGACAGGAGGGCTGAAGCTTTCTTT.

This chain joins TRBV2 and TRBJ2-7; possibly TRBD1 for D (6 bases). The CDR3 is 15 residues long. Germline CDR1 SNHLY, CDR2 FYNNEI. Trimming pared 5 bases from V and 1 base from J, leaving 15 bases between. The CDR3 here is CASSPRQGLSYEQYF. In nucleotides, the CDR3 is TGTGCCAGCAGTCCGCGGCAGGGGCTTTCCTACGAGCAGTACTTC. The full variable domain, in which reference TRBV2 and TRBJ2-7 provide the parts outside the CDR3, is EPEVTQTPSHQVTQMGQEVILRCVPISNHLYFYWYRQILGQKVEFLVSFYNNEISEKSEIFDDQFSVERPDGSNFTLKIRSTKLEDSAMYFCASSPRQGLSYEQYFGPGTRLTVT.

This chain uses TRBV9 with TRBJ2-1, with TRBD1 matching over 9 bases. The junction had 6 bases not matched to a gene; V was cut back by 1 base and J by 10 bases. The germline V gene has CDR1 SGDLS and CDR2 YYNGEE. The CDR3 loop spans 14 amino acids. This chain's CDR3 is CASSVLGQGGEQFF. Written as DNA, the CDR3 is TGTGCCAGCAGCGTATTGGGACAGGGTGGGGAGCAGTTCTTC.

This chain joins TRBV19 and TRBJ2-7; the D gene is possibly TRBD1 (6 bases). The CDR3 contains 14 residues. Germline loops: CDR1 LNHDA, CDR2 SQIVND (reference sequence). V was shortened by 1 base and J by 0 bases, with 7 bases between the two germline ends. The CDR3: CASSIGTASYEQYF. CDR3 DNA sequence: TGTGCCAGTAGTATAGGGACAGCCTCCTACGAGCAGTACTTC.

This clone is a singleton in its sample. J is TRBJ2-5 and V is TRBV18; TRBD1 agrees at 7 bases. The CDR3 runs to 15 residues. Trimming took 2 bases from V and 4 from J; bases not matched to a gene: 7. Germline values: CDR1 KGHSH, CDR2 LQKENI. Written as DNA, the CDR3 is TGTGCCAGCTCACCAAGACAGGGCTTTATAGAGACCCAGTACTTC. Amino acid sequence: CASSPRQGFIETQYF.

The J gene is TRBJ2-5, the V gene TRBV30; no definite D call. The CDR3 sequence is 13 residues long. CDR1 GTSNPN and CDR2 SVGIG come from the germline V gene (reference sequence). Trimming took 5 bases from V and 1 from J, leaving 11 bases between them. CDR3 protein: CAWGQLVQETQYF. The CDR3 region has the DNA TGTGCCTGGGGCCAACTTGTCCAAGAGACCCAGTACTTC.